This TCR beta chain originates from a study of early T cells in non-severe SARS-CoV-2 infection. Study-wide context: Chains were not paired, and sequencing was done on bulk RNA from unsorted whole blood. The study, taken as a whole, reports: CD4 and private specificities were missed by VDJdb matching, which favored anti-spike CD8 responses.

This clonotype occurred a few times. Its antigen is still unknown. Individual cDNA molecules each received unique molecular identifiers attached to them. Using its own MiXCR run on the 5' RACE reads, TCRdb lists one record per CDR3 protein. The data hold tens of thousands of distinct CDR3 sequences, with about 15% observed a single time. Germline V gene data show CDR1 as DFQATT and CDR2 as SNEGSKA (reference sequence). V gave up 2 bases and J gave up 2 bases; unmatched junction bases: 6. This CDR3 is 15 amino acids long. The chain couples TRBV20-1 to TRBJ2-7, with TRBD1 identical over 10 bases. The sample was whole blood, taken at baseline. The sequence derives from an adult who was a healthcare worker with PCR-confirmed SARS-CoV-2 infection or an uninfected control (not recorded which). The CDR3 region has the DNA TGCAGTGCTAGAATGGCGGGACAGGGGCCCTACGAGCAGTACTTC. It is translated as CSARMAGQGPYEQYF.